Listed below are T cell receptor beta chains from one sample, sequenced in a study of cytomegalovirus exposure and HLA in healthy donors. This table comes from immunoSEQ multiplex PCR, and its TCRdb copy is limited to in-frame clones, with some not included. The table has 130,000 or so clones, more than 65% seen once; the top ten hold 2.5% to 3%. The sequencing input was PBMCs. The receptors shown here come from a woman between 18 and 30 years old in good health and CMV-seropositive. The conserved cysteine and the conserved F or W are not part of the CDR3 here. Fields, in order: clone size, J gene, V gene, CDR3 protein. Not every row has a clone size; where given, it reads once, few, many or a size class.

size: NA; J: TRBJ2-3; V: TRBV11-2; CDR3: ASSLDGGDTDTQY
size: NA; J: TRBJ1-1; V: TRBV5-4; CDR3: ASSLFGDYTEAF
size: NA; J: TRBJ2-3; V: TRBV5-4; CDR3: ASSIGLAGYSTDTQY
size: NA; J: TRBJ2-4; V: TRBV15; CDR3: ATSRTGSNIQY
size: NA; J: TRBJ2-2; V: TRBV10-3; CDR3: AIGGVAGGRGTGELF
size: NA; J: TRBJ2-5; V: TRBV19; CDR3: ASAGIQETQY
size: NA; J: TRBJ2-7; V: TRBV19; CDR3: ASSTPDTYDEQY
size: NA; J: TRBJ2-5; V: TRBV18; CDR3: ASSPGPYQETQY
size: few; J: TRBJ2-1; V: TRBV5-1; CDR3: ASSYLDVAGGGEQF
size: NA; J: TRBJ1-5; V: TRBV27; CDR3: ASSGQGGQPQH
size: once; J: TRBJ1-6; V: TRBV2; CDR3: ASSEAINRGVLGSPLH
size: NA; J: TRBJ1-4; V: TRBV2; CDR3: ASSDSGHNEKLF
size: NA; J: TRBJ1-3; V: TRBV9; CDR3: ASSAMTGLGGNTIY
size: NA; J: TRBJ2-1; V: TRBV19; CDR3: ASSSTSGGANEQF
size: NA; J: TRBJ1-1; V: TRBV7-9; CDR3: ASSYPGGVVSTEAF
size: NA; J: TRBJ1-1; V: TRBV4-1; CDR3: ASSQVSFRATGTEAF
size: NA; J: TRBJ2-7; V: TRBV6-5; CDR3: ASSYSSYEQY
size: NA; J: TRBJ2-7; V: TRBV5-1; CDR3: ASSSTAGQGSEQY
size: NA; J: TRBJ2-7; V: TRBV10-2; CDR3: ASSVGGHEQY
size: NA; J: TRBJ2-1; V: TRBV5-1; CDR3: ASSGAGGSYNEQF
size: NA; J: TRBJ2-7; V: TRBV6-1; CDR3: ASSETGGTYEQY